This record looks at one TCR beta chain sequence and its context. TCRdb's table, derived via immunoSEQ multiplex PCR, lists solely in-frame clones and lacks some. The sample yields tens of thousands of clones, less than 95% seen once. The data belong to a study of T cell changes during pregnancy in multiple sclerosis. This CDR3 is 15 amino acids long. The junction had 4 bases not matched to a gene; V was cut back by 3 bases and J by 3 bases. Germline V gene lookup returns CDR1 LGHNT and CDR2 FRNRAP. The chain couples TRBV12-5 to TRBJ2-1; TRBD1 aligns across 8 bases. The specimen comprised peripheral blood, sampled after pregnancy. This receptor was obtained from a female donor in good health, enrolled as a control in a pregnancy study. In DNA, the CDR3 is TGTGCTAGTGGTTTTGGAACAGGGGGCTACAATGAGCAGTTCTTC. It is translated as CASGFGTGGYNEQFF. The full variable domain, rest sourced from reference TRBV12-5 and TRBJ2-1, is DARVTQTPRHKVTEMGQEVTMRCQPILGHNTVFWYRQTMMQGLELLAYFRNRAPLDDSGMPKDRFSAEMPDATLATLKIQPSEPRDSAVYFCASGFGTGGYNEQFFGPGTRLTVL.